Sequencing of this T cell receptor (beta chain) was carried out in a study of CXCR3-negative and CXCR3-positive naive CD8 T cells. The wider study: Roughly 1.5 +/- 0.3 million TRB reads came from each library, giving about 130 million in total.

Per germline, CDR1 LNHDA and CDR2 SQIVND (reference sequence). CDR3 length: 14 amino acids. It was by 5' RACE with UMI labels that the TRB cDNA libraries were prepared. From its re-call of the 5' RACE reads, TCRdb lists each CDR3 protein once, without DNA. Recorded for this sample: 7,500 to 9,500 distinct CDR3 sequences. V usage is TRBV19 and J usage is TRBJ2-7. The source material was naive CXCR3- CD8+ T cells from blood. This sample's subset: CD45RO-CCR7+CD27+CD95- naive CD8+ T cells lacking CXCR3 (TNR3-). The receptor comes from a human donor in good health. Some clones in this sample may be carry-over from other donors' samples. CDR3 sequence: CASSIEVASYEQYF.